What follows are 15 T cell receptor beta chains derived from one specimen sequenced in a study of response to subunit inactivated influenza vaccine. One entry per CDR3 protein results from TCRdb running MiXCR on the RT-PCR reads. The table shows 250,000 to 350,000 distinct CDR3 sequences, with roughly 22% occurring only once. The sequencing here drew on PBMCs from blood, taken less than 22 months after vaccination. The receptors were gathered from a man between 45 and 75 years old who received an inactivated influenza vaccine.

This chain uses TRBV4-3 with TRBJ2-5; D call uncertain. CDR1 and CDR2 from the germline V gene are LGHNA and YSLEER. The CDR3 runs 15 residues. V lost 1 base and J 5 bases, leaving 14 bases between the germline ends. CDR3 coding DNA: TGCGCCAGCAGCCAAGGGGTGGTAGTGGGGGAGACCCAGTACTTC. This gives the protein CASSQGVVVGETQYF.

The chain is built from TRBV28 and TRBJ1-2, with TRBD1 identical over 7 bases. Per the germline V gene, CDR1 is MDHEN and CDR2 is SYDVKM. Losses at the gene ends were 1 base for V and 7 bases for J; bases not matched to a gene: 9. The CDR3 length is 15 residues. CDR3 region: CASSLSSTGFRGYTF. CDR3 DNA sequence: TGTGCCAGCAGTTTATCCTCGACAGGGTTTCGTGGCTACACCTTC.

This sequence joins TRBV11-1 and TRBJ2-7; 11 bases align to TRBD2. This CDR3 has 17 residues. Germline V lookup: CDR1 SGHAT, CDR2 FQDESV (reference sequence). V was clipped by 3 bases and J by 0 bases; unmatched bases: 7. The chain's CDR3 is CASSFDGTSGISYEQYF. Written as DNA, the CDR3 is TGTGCCAGCAGCTTCGACGGGACTAGCGGCATCTCCTACGAGCAGTACTTC.

The chain joins TRBV19 to TRBJ2-5; 7 bases map to TRBD2. This CDR3 is 15 amino acids long. Germline V lookup: CDR1 LNHDA, CDR2 SQIVND (reference sequence). Trimming at V came to 1 base and at J to 1 base, leaving 3 bases not matched to a gene. CDR3 loop: CASSIGTRGQETQYF. The CDR3 nucleotides read TGTGCCAGTAGTATAGGGACTAGGGGCCAAGAGACCCAGTACTTC. The whole variable domain, remainder taken from reference TRBV19 and TRBJ2-5, is DGGITQSPKYLFRKEGQNVTLSCEQNLNHDAMYWYRQDPGQGLRLIYYSQIVNDFQKGDIAEGYSVSREKKESFPLTVTSAQKNPTAFYLCASSIGTRGQETQYFGPGTRLLVL.

The sample holds a few counts of this clonotype. The V and J genes are TRBV3-1 and TRBJ1-2, with 7 nucleotides matching TRBD1. Germline CDR1 LGHDT, CDR2 YNNKEL (reference sequence). The trim removed 0 bases at V and 2 bases at J, leaving 6 bases unmatched. The CDR3 totals 16 residues. CDR3 residues: CASSQEWDRRNYGYTF. DNA of the CDR3: TGTGCCAGCAGCCAAGAATGGGACAGAAGAAACTATGGCTACACCTTC. Full variable domain (rest looked up from reference TRBV3-1 and TRBJ1-2): DTAVSQTPKYLVTQMGNDKSIKCEQNLGHDTMYWYKQDSKKFLKIMFSYNNKELIINETVPNRFSPKSPDKAHLNLHINSLELGDSAVYFCASSQEWDRRNYGYTFGSGTRLTVV.

In its sample, this clonotype was seen many times. This chain connects TRBV6-5 to TRBJ2-3, with TRBD1 matching over 9 bases. The V segment lost 1 base and the J segment 0 bases; nucleotides outside the gene matches: 5. Germline loops: CDR1 MNHEY, CDR2 SVGAGI. The CDR3 extends over 17 amino acids. CDR3 region: CASSYLLGTGSTDTQYF. The CDR3 DNA reads TGTGCCAGCAGTTACTTGTTAGGGACAGGGAGCACAGATACGCAGTATTTT.

This clonotype was seen more than once but under ten times. V and J are TRBV6-2 or TRBV6-3 and TRBJ1-1; TRBD1 matches at 7 bases. J was trimmed by 5 bases and V by 2 bases; bases with no gene match: 5. Germline CDR1 MNHEY, CDR2 SVGEGT. The CDR3 has 14 residues. The CDR3: CASSYAGGDTEAFF. The CDR3 DNA is TGTGCCAGCAGTTACGCAGGGGGAGATACTGAAGCTTTCTTT.

This clonotype occurred once. The chain recombines TRBV20-1 with TRBJ2-1; tentative D call: TRBD1 (6 bases). Germline V gene data show CDR1 as DFQATT and CDR2 as SNEGSKA (reference sequence). The germline V and J ends were trimmed by 6 bases and 1 base, with 13 bases remaining between them. CDR3 length equals 14 residues. CDR3 sequence (DNA): TGCAGTGCCAAACTAGGGGGTTCCTACAATGAGCAGTTCTTC. Translated, it gives CSAKLGGSYNEQFF.

This sequence joins TRBV19 and TRBJ1-1; 9 nucleotides line up with TRBD1. From germline, CDR1 is LNHDA and CDR2 SQIVND (reference sequence). The CDR3 runs 13 residues. V lost 7 bases to trimming and J lost 6 bases; unmatched junction nucleotides: 6. CDR3 sequence: CASKHRDRAEAFF. CDR3 coding DNA: TGTGCCAGTAAGCACAGGGACAGGGCTGAAGCTTTCTTT.

There are a few counts of this clonotype. The V gene is TRBV7-9, the J gene TRBJ1-6; no reliable D call. With 0 bases removed from V and 7 bases from J, the gap between germline ends came to 10 bases. From germline, CDR1 is SEHNR and CDR2 FQNEAQ (reference sequence). This CDR3 has 15 amino acids. In DNA form, the CDR3 reads TGTGCCAGCAGCTTAGCGGGGTCCAGGAATTCACCCCTCCACTTT. It specifies CASSLAGSRNSPLHF.

This chain joins TRBV27 and TRBJ2-3, with 7 bases lining up with TRBD2. The CDR3 length is 15 residues. Germline CDR1 is MNHEY and CDR2 is SMNVEV (reference sequence). With V trimmed by 1 base and J by 2 bases, 3 bases remained unmatched. The CDR3 loop is CASSLYAGVTDTQYF. The CDR3 DNA reads TGTGCCAGCAGTTTATATGCGGGGGTCACAGATACGCAGTATTTT.

The chain has TRBV3-1 and TRBJ2-5, with D perhaps matching TRBD1 (6 bases). V lost 1 base to trimming and J lost 7 bases, with 10 bases between them. CDR3 length: 13 residues. CDR1 and CDR2 from the germline V gene are LGHDT and YNNKEL (reference sequence). CDR3 amino acids: CASSQAGAATQYF. In nucleotides, the CDR3 is TGTGCCAGCAGCCAAGCAGGGGCTGCGACCCAGTACTTC.

This clonotype has at least ten counts. This chain links TRBV10-3 with TRBJ2-1; no clear D gene. The CDR3 covers 16 residues. With 3 bases removed from V and 2 bases from J, the gap between germline ends came to 14 bases. CDR1 ENHRY and CDR2 SYGVKD come from the germline V gene. The CDR3, as DNA: TGTGCCATCAGTGAATTGGACGAAGTACCCTACAATGAGCAGTTCTTC. This translates into CAISELDEVPYNEQFF.

The rearrangement uses TRBV10-3 and TRBJ2-3; TRBD1 matches at 9 bases. V gave up 2 bases and J gave up 0 bases; unmatched junction bases: 9. The germline V gene has CDR1 ENHRY and CDR2 SYGVKD. The CDR3 covers 18 residues. The CDR3 loop reads CAISEVGQGSSSTDTQYF. The DNA of the CDR3 is TGTGCCATCAGTGAGGTGGGACAGGGATCCTCTAGCACAGATACGCAGTATTTT.

This clonotype was counted only a few times. The chain uses TRBV12-3 or TRBV12-4 and TRBJ1-2; the match to TRBD1 covers 9 bases. With 7 bases clipped from V and 6 bases from J, the junction kept 6 bases outside the gene matches. The CDR3 extends over 13 amino acids. CDR3 bases: TGTGCCAGCATTACCGGGACAGGGCATGGCTACACCTTC. Its protein is CASITGTGHGYTF.